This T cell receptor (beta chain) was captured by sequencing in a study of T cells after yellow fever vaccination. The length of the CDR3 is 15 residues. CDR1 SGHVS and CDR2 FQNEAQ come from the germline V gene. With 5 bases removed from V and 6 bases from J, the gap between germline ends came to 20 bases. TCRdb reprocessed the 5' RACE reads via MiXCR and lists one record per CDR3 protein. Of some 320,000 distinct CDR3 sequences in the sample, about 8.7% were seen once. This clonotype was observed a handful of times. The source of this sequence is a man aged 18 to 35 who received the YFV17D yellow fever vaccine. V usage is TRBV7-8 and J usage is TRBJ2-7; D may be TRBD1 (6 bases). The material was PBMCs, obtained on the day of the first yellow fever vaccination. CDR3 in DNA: TGTGCCAGCAGCCCTAGGGGGTGGACAAGGGCCGAGCAGTACTTC. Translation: CASSPRGWTRAEQYF.